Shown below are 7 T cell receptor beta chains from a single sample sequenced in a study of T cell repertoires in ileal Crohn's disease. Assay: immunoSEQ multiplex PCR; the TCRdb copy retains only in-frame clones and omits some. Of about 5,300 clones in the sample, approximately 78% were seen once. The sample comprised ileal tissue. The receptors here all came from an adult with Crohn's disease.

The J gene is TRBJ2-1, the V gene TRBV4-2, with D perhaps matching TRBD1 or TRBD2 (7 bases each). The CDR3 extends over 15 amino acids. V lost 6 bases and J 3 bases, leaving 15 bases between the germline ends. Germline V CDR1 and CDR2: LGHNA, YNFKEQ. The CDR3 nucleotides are TGTGCCAGCAGAAAAGGGGGCGGGGGCTACAATGAGCAGTTCTTC. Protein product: CASRKGGGGYNEQFF.

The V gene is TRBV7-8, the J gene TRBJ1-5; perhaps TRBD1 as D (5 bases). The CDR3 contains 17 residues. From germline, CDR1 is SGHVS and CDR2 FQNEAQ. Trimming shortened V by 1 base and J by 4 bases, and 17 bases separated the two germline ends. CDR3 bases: TGTGCCAGCAGCTTAGGGACATCCCGGGCGAGTAATCAGCCCCAGCATTTT. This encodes CASSLGTSRASNQPQHF.

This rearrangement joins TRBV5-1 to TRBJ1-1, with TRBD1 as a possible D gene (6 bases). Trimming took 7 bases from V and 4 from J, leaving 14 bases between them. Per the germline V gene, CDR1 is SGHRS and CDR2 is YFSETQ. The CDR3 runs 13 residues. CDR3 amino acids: CASARGAGTEAFF. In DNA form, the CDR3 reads TGCGCCAGCGCCCGGGGGGCTGGCACTGAAGCTTTCTTT.

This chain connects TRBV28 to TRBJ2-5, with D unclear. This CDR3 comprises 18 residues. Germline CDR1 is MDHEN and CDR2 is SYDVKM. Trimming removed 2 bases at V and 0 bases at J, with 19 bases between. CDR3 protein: CASSLISLAPVDQETQYF. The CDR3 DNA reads TGTGCCAGCAGTTTAATTAGCCTCGCCCCGGTAGACCAAGAGACCCAGTACTTC.

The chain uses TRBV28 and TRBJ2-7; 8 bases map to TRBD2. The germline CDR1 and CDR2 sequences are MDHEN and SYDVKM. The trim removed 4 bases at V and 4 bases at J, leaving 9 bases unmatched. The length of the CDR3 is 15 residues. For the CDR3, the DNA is TGTGCCAGCAGTTCTCCAACCGGGACTAGTTACGAGCAGTACTTC. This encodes CASSSPTGTSYEQYF.

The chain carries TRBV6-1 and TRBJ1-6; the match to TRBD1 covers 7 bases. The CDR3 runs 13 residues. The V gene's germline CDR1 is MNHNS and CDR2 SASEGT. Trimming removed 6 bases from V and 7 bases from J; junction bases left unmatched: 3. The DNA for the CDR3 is TGTGCCAGCAGGGGACAGCCGAATTCACCCCTCCACTTT. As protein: CASRGQPNSPLHF.

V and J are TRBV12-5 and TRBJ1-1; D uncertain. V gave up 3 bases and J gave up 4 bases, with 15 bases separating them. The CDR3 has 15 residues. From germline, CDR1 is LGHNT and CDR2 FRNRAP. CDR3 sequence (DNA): TGTGCTAGTGGTTTCCGACGTAATAATGGCACTGAAGCTTTCTTT. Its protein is CASGFRRNNGTEAFF.